These 16 T cell receptor beta chains were all obtained from the same sample, sequenced in a study of OX40 agonist ivuxolimab in advanced cancers. Data came from immunoSEQ multiplex PCR; TCRdb stores just in-frame clones and leaves some out. Counted here are tens of thousands of clones, about 90% occurring once; the ten biggest clones make up about a sixth. The sequencing here drew on CD4+ or CD8+ T cells sorted from blood, taken in a trial of the OX40 agonist ivuxolimab. The receptors shown here come from an adult with an advanced solid tumor such as melanoma, head and neck, liver or kidney cancer.

The chain couples TRBV28 to TRBJ1-5, with D uncertain. V was cut by 5 bases and J by 6 bases, with 20 bases left in between. CDR3 length: 16 residues. Germline assignment: CDR1 MDHEN and CDR2 SYDVKM. The CDR3 protein is CASSAPGRADGQPQHF. Here the CDR3 DNA reads TGTGCCAGCAGTGCACCGGGCCGCGCGGACGGTCAGCCCCAGCATTTT.

This chain connects TRBV6-5 to TRBJ1-5, with unresolved D. The ends were cut back, 6 bases at V and 0 bases at J, with 9 bases in the middle. CDR1 and CDR2 from the germline V gene are MNHEY and SVGAGI. This CDR3 has 14 residues. The DNA for the CDR3 is TGTGCCAGCAGGACACTTTATAGCAATCAGCCCCAGCATTTT. Encoded protein: CASRTLYSNQPQHF.

This chain uses TRBV30 with TRBJ2-7, with 9 bases lining up with TRBD2. Germline CDR1 reads GTSNPN; CDR2 reads SVGIG (reference sequence). This CDR3 contains 12 residues. Trimming took 7 bases from V and 3 from J; bases not matched to a gene: 4. The DNA for the CDR3 is TGTGCCTCCGCTAGCGGGATCTACGAGCAGTACTTC. This sequence encodes CASASGIYEQYF.

This chain joins TRBV10-3 and TRBJ1-2; 12 bases agree with TRBD1. CDR1 and CDR2 from the germline V gene are ENHRY and SYGVKD. CDR3 length equals 18 residues. Trimming removed 6 bases from V and 4 bases from J; junction bases left unmatched: 15. As DNA, the CDR3 is TGTGCCATCAGGACCACGCCGGGACAGGGGGCAAGTAGCTATGGCTACACCTTC. This sequence encodes CAIRTTPGQGASSYGYTF.

The genes are TRBV7-9 and TRBJ2-7; the match to TRBD2 covers 8 bases. With V trimmed by 3 bases and J by 5 bases, 9 bases remained unmatched. The CDR3 covers 15 residues. CDR1 is SEHNR and CDR2 is FQNEAQ in the germline V gene (reference sequence). The CDR3 coding sequence is TGTGCCAGCAGCTTTTCGGGGGGGCGCGGGGACGAGCAGTACTTC. Its translation is CASSFSGGRGDEQYF.

This chain uses TRBV18 with TRBJ2-5; D gene ambiguous. Trimming removed 3 bases at V and 5 bases at J, with 10 bases between. The germline CDR1 and CDR2 sequences are KGHSH and LQKENI. CDR3 size: 13 residues. As DNA, the CDR3 is TGTGCCAGCTCACCCTGGGGAAGGGAGACCCAGTACTTC. It codes for CASSPWGRETQYF.

Written as DNA, the CDR3 is TGTGCCAGCTCACGATCCGGGACAGGGAACACTGAAGCTTTCTTT. It codes for CASSRSGTGNTEAFF. This chain links TRBV18 with TRBJ1-1; 8 bases fit TRBD1. After removal of 4 bases from V and 1 base from J, the junction contained 5 bases not matched to a gene. Germline V lookup: CDR1 KGHSH, CDR2 LQKENI. This CDR3 is built from 15 residues.

This chain joins TRBV2 and TRBJ2-2; TRBD2 agrees at 8 bases. From germline, CDR1 is SNHLY and CDR2 FYNNEI. The ends lost 8 bases at V and 6 bases at J; junction bases unmatched: 8. The CDR3 has 14 amino acids. CDR3 in amino acids: CASLLTSVPGELFF. DNA for the CDR3: TGTGCCAGCCTGCTGACTAGCGTTCCCGGGGAGCTGTTTTTT.

The chain links TRBV7-9 to TRBJ2-2; D is ambiguous. CDR1 SEHNR and CDR2 FQNEAQ come from the germline V gene (reference sequence). V was cut by 7 bases and J by 2 bases, with 11 bases left in between. This CDR3 spans 14 amino acids. CDR3 coding DNA: TGTGCCAGCAAAAAGACACCTAACACCGGGGAGCTGTTTTTT. Its translation: CASKKTPNTGELFF.

This chain links TRBV5-1 with TRBJ2-7; TRBD2 is a possible D gene (5 bases). The CDR3 runs to 14 residues. Trimming shortened V by 0 bases and J by 2 bases, and 9 bases separated the two germline ends. Germline assignment: CDR1 SGHRS and CDR2 YFSETQ. The CDR3 coding sequence is TGCGCCAGCAGCTTGGAGGAGGAAACCTACGAGCAGTACTTC. Protein product: CASSLEEETYEQYF.

The chain employs TRBV7-6 and TRBJ1-5, with D perhaps matching TRBD1 (6 bases). There are 16 residues in the CDR3. The germline V and J ends were trimmed by 5 bases and 1 base, with 15 bases remaining between them. CDR1 and CDR2 from the germline V gene are SGHVS and FNYEAQ. CDR3 residues: CASSPGAQLSNQPQHF. CDR3 in DNA: TGTGCCAGCAGCCCGGGGGCCCAGTTGAGCAATCAGCCCCAGCATTTT.

V gene TRBV7-9 combines with J gene TRBJ2-2; the D gene is possibly TRBD2 (5 bases). Trimming removed 0 bases from V and 2 bases from J, with 7 bases in between. In germline, CDR1 is SEHNR, CDR2 FQNEAQ (reference sequence). This CDR3 has 15 amino acids. The CDR3 sequence is CASSLAPGNTGELFF. CDR3 DNA sequence: TGTGCCAGCAGCTTAGCGCCGGGAAACACCGGGGAGCTGTTTTTT.

The V and J genes are TRBV30 and TRBJ1-5, with D unclear. The CDR3 spans 11 residues. Germline CDR1 reads GTSNPN; CDR2 reads SVGIG (reference sequence). V was clipped by 8 bases and J by 1 base, with 6 bases between them. The CDR3 DNA reads TGTGCCGGAGGGAGCAATCAGCCCCAGCATTTT. Translating gives CAGGSNQPQHF.

The chain joins TRBV27 to TRBJ2-7, with TRBD2 identical over 12 bases. Per the germline V gene, CDR1 is MNHEY and CDR2 is SMNVEV (reference sequence). This CDR3 spans 16 amino acids. Unmatched junction bases numbered 6, after V lost 4 bases and J lost 2 bases. The CDR3 region has the DNA TGTGCCAGCAGTTCCCCTTCTAGCGGGAGGGCCTACGAGCAGTACTTC. This sequence encodes CASSSPSSGRAYEQYF.

The rearrangement links TRBV11-3 to TRBJ2-3; D remains ambiguous. This CDR3 has 14 amino acids. V shed 5 bases and J shed 7 bases, with 16 bases lying between them. Germline V lookup: CDR1 SGHNT, CDR2 YENEEA. CDR3 sequence (DNA): TGTGCCAGCAGCCCTGGGTCAGTAGGAAATACGCAGTATTTT. Encoded protein: CASSPGSVGNTQYF.

This clone is deemed medium-sized. This rearrangement joins TRBV6-5 to TRBJ1-5; D ambiguous. V lost 0 bases and J 0 bases, leaving 6 bases between the germline ends. CDR3 size: 15 residues. In germline, CDR1 is MNHEY, CDR2 SVGAGI. Written as DNA, the CDR3 is TGTGCCAGCAGTTACTCGGGCGGTAGCAATCAGCCCCAGCATTTT. This encodes CASSYSGGSNQPQHF.